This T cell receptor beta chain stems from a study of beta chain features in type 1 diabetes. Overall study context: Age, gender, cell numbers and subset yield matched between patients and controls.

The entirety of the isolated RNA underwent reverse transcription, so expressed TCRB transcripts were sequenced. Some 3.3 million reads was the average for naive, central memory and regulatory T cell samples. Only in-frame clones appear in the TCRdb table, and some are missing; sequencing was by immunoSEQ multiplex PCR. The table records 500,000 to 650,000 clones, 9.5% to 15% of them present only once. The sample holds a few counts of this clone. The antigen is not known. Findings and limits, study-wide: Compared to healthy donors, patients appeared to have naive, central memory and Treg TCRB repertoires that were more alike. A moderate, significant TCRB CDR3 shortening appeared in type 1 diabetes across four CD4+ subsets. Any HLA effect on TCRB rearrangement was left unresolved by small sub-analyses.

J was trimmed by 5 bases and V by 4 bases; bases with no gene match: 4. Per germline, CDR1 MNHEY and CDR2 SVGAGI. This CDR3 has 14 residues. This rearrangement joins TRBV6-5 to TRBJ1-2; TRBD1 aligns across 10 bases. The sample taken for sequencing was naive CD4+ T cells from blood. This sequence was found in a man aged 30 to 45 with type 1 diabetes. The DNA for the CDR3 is TGTGCCAGCAGTTTGGGACAGGGGACGTATGGCTACACCTTC. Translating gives CASSLGQGTYGYTF.